This TCR beta chain was captured by sequencing in a study of cytomegalovirus exposure and HLA in healthy donors. Regarding the study as a whole: The study flagged 150 to 200 TCR beta chains as cytomegalovirus-associated.

Per the germline V gene, CDR1 is LGHNA and CDR2 is YNFKEQ. V gave up 0 bases and J gave up 1 base; unmatched junction bases: 7. The length of the CDR3 is 17 residues. Concerning this clone: Its matching antigen is unknown.

Data came from immunoSEQ multiplex PCR; TCRdb stores just in-frame clones and leaves some out. The table records about 170,000 clones, approximately 96% of them present only once. The genes are TRBV4-2 and TRBJ2-5; 8 bases line up with TRBD2. The receptor's source is a woman between 18 and 29 years old in good health and CMV-seronegative. The specimen sequenced was PBMCs. The CDR3 coding sequence is TGTGCCAGCAGCCAAGATAGAGCGGGGGCCCTCCAAGAGACCCAGTACTTC. Protein sequence: CASSQDRAGALQETQYF.